This T cell receptor beta chain originates from a study of shared clonotypes between healthy human individuals. Sequenced by immunoSEQ multiplex PCR; TCRdb stores in-frame clones only, minus some. Of over a million clones detected, roughly 96% appear once; the ten largest clones hold about 1%. V was cut by 1 base and J by 2 bases, with 6 bases left in between. The CDR3 totals 14 residues. CDR1 is LGHNT and CDR2 is FRNRAP in the germline V gene. A note on this clone: Its antigen is unknown.

The study's findings and limits: Naive subsets typically showed greater estimated richness than memory subsets.

The V gene is TRBV12-5, the J gene TRBJ1-5; D possibly corresponds to TRBD1 (6 bases). This clonotype was obtained from a man younger than 45 in good health. Material for sequencing was naive CD4+ T cells sorted from blood. Subset of the sample: CD45RA+ positively selected. The CDR3 nucleotides are TGTGCTAGTGGTTTGGGACAGGGCAATCAGCCCCAGCATTTT. It is translated as CASGLGQGNQPQHF.